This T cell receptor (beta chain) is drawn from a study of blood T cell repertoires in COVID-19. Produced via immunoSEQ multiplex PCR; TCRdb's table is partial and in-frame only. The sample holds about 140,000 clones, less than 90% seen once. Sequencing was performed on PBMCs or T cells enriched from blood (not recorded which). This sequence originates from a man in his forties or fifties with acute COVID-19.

CDR3 amino acids: CATEASRTDNYGYTF. Here the CDR3 DNA reads TGTGCCACCGAAGCCTCCCGGACAGATAACTATGGCTACACCTTC. The chain recombines TRBV18 with TRBJ1-2; the D gene is possibly TRBD1 (6 bases). In germline, CDR1 is KGHSH, CDR2 LQKENI. The CDR3 covers 15 residues. The germline V and J ends were trimmed by 10 bases and 1 base, with 19 bases remaining between them.